This T cell receptor beta chain emerged from a study of blood T cell repertoires in COVID-19. The ends were cut back, 6 bases at V and 8 bases at J, with 10 bases in the middle. This CDR3 comprises 12 residues. Per germline, CDR1 MNHEY and CDR2 SVGAGI. This clone was found a few times. Produced via immunoSEQ multiplex PCR; TCRdb's table is partial and in-frame only. The sample includes 52,000 or so clones, about 83% of them seen just once. The sequence was obtained from a middle-aged man with acute or convalescent COVID-19. The material sequenced was peripheral blood. The chain joins TRBV6-5 to TRBJ2-2, with D possibly matching TRBD1 (5 bases). The CDR3 nucleotides read TGTGCCAGCAGGTCCAGGGTGGGGGAGCTGTTTTTT. Protein sequence: CASRSRVGELFF.